The TCR beta chain under discussion was sequenced for a study of T cell responses to AZD1222 COVID-19 vaccine. Study as a whole: Second doses that came at about 4 or about 12 weeks were put together. Findings and limits, study-wide: Samples come after the peak T cell response, not at day 14. Clonal diversity was possibly underestimated, and the donors were mostly white British, with more females. Baseline antibody screening turned up just a handful of seropositive AZD1222 recipients.

Concerning this clone itself: The antigen is unknown.

Sequenced by immunoSEQ multiplex PCR; TCRdb stores in-frame clones only, minus some. Found here are around 150,000 clones, 70% to 90% of them singletons; the top ten hold under 2.5%. Trimming shortened V by 5 bases and J by 8 bases, and 15 bases separated the two germline ends. CDR1 and CDR2 from the germline V gene are SGHDN and FVKESK. The CDR3 spans 13 residues. The sequence came from an adult in good health. V is TRBV14 and J is TRBJ1-2; D is undetermined. The starting material was peripheral blood, obtained on day 0 of AZD1222 vaccination. CDR3 sequence (DNA): TGTGCCAGCAGCTCCCGAGGAGGAGGGGGCTACACCTTC. Translation gives CASSSRGGGGYTF.